These 24 T cell receptor beta chains originate from one sample sequenced in a study of blood T cell repertoires in COVID-19. Assay used: immunoSEQ multiplex PCR; TCRdb lists only in-frame clones, some missing. The sample gives about 470,000 clones, 75% to 90% of which show up once; 0.7% is in the top ten. The material sequenced was PBMCs or T cells enriched from blood (not recorded which). These receptors originate from a woman in her late teens or twenties who had recovered from COVID-19.

The rearrangement joins TRBV7-6 to TRBJ2-7; tentatively, D is TRBD2 (5 bases). This CDR3 comprises 14 residues. Germline CDR1 SGHVS, CDR2 FNYEAQ. Trimming took 1 base from V and 6 from J, leaving 13 bases between them. The CDR3 is CASSLDPGYGEQYF. Here the CDR3 DNA reads TGTGCCAGCAGCTTAGATCCGGGGTACGGCGAGCAGTACTTC.

V usage is TRBV3-1 (or the pseudogene TRBV3-2) and J usage is TRBJ2-5; 8 nucleotides align to TRBD1. Germline V gene sequence: CDR1 LGHDT, CDR2 YNNKEL (reference sequence). The CDR3 contains 17 residues. The V and J ends lost 2 bases and 10 bases, in that order; junction bases with no gene match: 18. The CDR3 sequence is CASSQKGFGQGGSVQYF. Written as DNA, the CDR3 is TGTGCCAGCAGCCAAAAGGGGTTTGGACAGGGTGGCTCCGTCCAGTACTTC.

CDR3 DNA: TGTGCCAGCAGTTTATGGACAGGGGGCTATGGCTACACCTTC. Protein: CASSLWTGGYGYTF. The chain carries TRBV28 and TRBJ1-2, with TRBD1 matching 9 bases. Germline loops: CDR1 MDHEN, CDR2 SYDVKM. CDR3 length: 14 residues. J lost 4 bases, V lost 0 bases, and 0 bases had no gene match.

As for this clone: The sample has other DNA sequences that encode this CDR3 too. The rearrangement uses TRBV3-1 (or the pseudogene TRBV3-2) and TRBJ2-7; no reliable D call. Germline V lookup: CDR1 LGHDT, CDR2 YNNKEL (reference sequence). The ends were cut back, 2 bases at V and 4 bases at J, with 9 bases in the middle. This CDR3 is 13 amino acids long. The CDR3 loop is CASSQRRGYEQYF. The DNA of the CDR3 is TGTGCCAGCAGCCAAAGACGCGGATACGAGCAGTACTTC.

This clone was seen just once. V gene TRBV3-1 (or the pseudogene TRBV3-2) combines with J gene TRBJ2-1; TRBD1 matches at 12 bases. Germline V gene lookup returns CDR1 LGHDT and CDR2 YNNKEL (reference sequence). The V gene end was trimmed by 5 bases and the J gene end by 9 bases; junction bases not matched to a gene: 11. The CDR3 runs to 16 residues. CDR3 bases: TGTGCCAGCAGCTACCCCACTGGGACAGGGGGCGGTGAGCAGTTCTTC. Translating it yields CASSYPTGTGGGEQFF.

This clone has only a few counts. The chain links TRBV7-9 to TRBJ2-2; D is possibly TRBD1 (5 bases). CDR3 length equals 19 residues. The germline CDR1 and CDR2 sequences are SEHNR and FQNEAQ (reference sequence). V was cut by 1 base and J by 2 bases, with 20 bases left in between. The CDR3 reads CASSLGLSRQGYNTGELFF. CDR3 sequence (DNA): TGTGCCAGCAGCTTAGGTCTTTCGCGGCAGGGTTATAACACCGGGGAGCTGTTTTTT.

This clone was seen a single time. V gene TRBV2 combines with J gene TRBJ2-3, with D possibly being TRBD1 (5 bases). The V end lost 6 bases, the J end lost 5 bases, and 12 bases lay between the germline ends. The germline V gene has CDR1 SNHLY and CDR2 FYNNEI. CDR3 length: 13 amino acids. The CDR3 sequence is CASRGMGQDTQYF. CDR3 coding DNA: TGTGCCAGCAGAGGGATGGGGCAAGATACGCAGTATTTT.

This chain links TRBV21-1 with TRBJ2-5; the table's D call of TRBD1 was not tested on the DNA. TRBV21-1 is assigned pseudogene status. There are 16 residues in the CDR3. The CDR3 reads CASSKIPQGNQETQYF. DNA of the CDR3: TGTGCCAGCAGCAAAATACCCCAGGGTAACCAAGAGACCCAGTACTTC.

The rearrangement uses TRBV6-5 and TRBJ1-2; D perhaps matches TRBD1 (6 bases). In germline, CDR1 is MNHEY, CDR2 SVGAGI. Trimming left V 8 bases short and J 2 bases short, with 12 bases between. The CDR3 consists of 13 residues. The CDR3 sequence: CASSPGENYGYTF. CDR3 bases: TGTGCCAGCTCGCCAGGGGAGAACTATGGCTACACCTTC.

The V call is TRBV9, the J call TRBJ2-2, with 7 bases that match TRBD1. The CDR3 spans 14 residues. Germline-derived CDR1 and CDR2 are SGDLS and YYNGEE. With V trimmed by 2 bases and J by 5 bases, 3 bases remained unmatched. The CDR3 coding sequence is TGTGCCAGCAGCGTCGGGACAGTTACCGGGGAGCTGTTTTTT. This codes for CASSVGTVTGELFF.

The chain couples TRBV4-1 to TRBJ1-1, with D uncertain. The germline V gene has CDR1 MGHRA and CDR2 YSYEKL. V was cut by 0 bases and J by 5 bases, with 13 bases left in between. The CDR3 has 15 amino acids. In DNA, the CDR3 is TGCGCCAGCAGCCAAGAAGTGGCGGTTCGTACTGAAGCTTTCTTT. This sequence encodes CASSQEVAVRTEAFF.

The rearrangement uses TRBV9 and TRBJ2-5; 14 bases map to TRBD2. Germline V gives CDR1 SGDLS, CDR2 YYNGEE. Losses at the gene ends were 3 bases for V and 1 base for J; bases not matched to a gene: 5. The CDR3 has 17 amino acids. This CDR3 reads CASSDGLAGGIQETQYF. CDR3 coding DNA: TGTGCCAGCAGCGACGGACTAGCGGGGGGTATCCAAGAGACCCAGTACTTC.

J is TRBJ1-2 and V is TRBV7-9; D is possibly TRBD1 (6 bases). This CDR3 is built from 15 residues. Germline CDR1 and CDR2: SEHNR and FQNEAQ (reference sequence). V lost 4 bases and J 6 bases, leaving 18 bases between the germline ends. This CDR3 is CASSSGTRDMDGYTF. The CDR3, as DNA: TGTGCCAGCAGCTCCGGAACCCGGGACATGGATGGCTACACCTTC. The full variable domain, rest sourced from reference TRBV7-9 and TRBJ1-2, is DTGVSQNPRHKITKRGQNVTFRCDPISEHNRLYWYRQTLGQGPEFLTYFQNEAQLEKSRLLSDRFSAERPKGSFSTLEIQRTEQGDSAMYLCASSSGTRDMDGYTFGSGTRLTVV.

As to this clone: The same CDR3 is also encoded by other DNA sequences in this sample. CDR3 amino acids: CAWRRGGTEAFF. In DNA form, the CDR3 reads TGTGCCTGGAGGAGGGGGGGCACTGAAGCTTTCTTT. The chain uses TRBV30 and TRBJ1-1; possible D gene TRBD1, 6 bases. CDR3 length: 12 amino acids. Looked up from germline, CDR1 is GTSNPN and CDR2 is SVGIG (reference sequence). V lost 3 bases to trimming and J lost 4 bases, with 9 bases between them.

The J gene is TRBJ1-6, the V gene TRBV27, with D hard to call. From germline, CDR1 is MNHEY and CDR2 SMNVEV (reference sequence). V lost 6 bases and J lost 3, with 15 bases in between. This CDR3 is built from 16 residues. CDR3 in DNA: TGTGCCAGCAGCTCCAGGTTTACTAGCTATAATTCACCCCTCCACTTT. Its protein is CASSSRFTSYNSPLHF.

This clone has just a few counts. The gene calls are TRBV19 and TRBJ1-2, with TRBD1 matching over 7 bases. Germline loops: CDR1 LNHDA, CDR2 SQIVND (reference sequence). Trimming removed 6 bases from V and 3 bases from J; junction bases left unmatched: 7. This CDR3 contains 14 residues. Written as DNA, the CDR3 is TGTGCCAGTAGAGAGACAGGGCGGGACTATGGCTACACCTTC. This codes for CASRETGRDYGYTF.

The rearrangement links TRBV28 to TRBJ1-5; the D gene is possibly TRBD1 (6 bases). This CDR3 comprises 15 residues. V was cut by 3 bases and J by 5 bases, with 14 bases left in between. CDR1 MDHEN and CDR2 SYDVKM come from the germline V gene. The CDR3 DNA reads TGTGCCAGCAGTTTCGGAGGGGGGGACGATCAGCCCCAGCATTTT. Amino acid sequence: CASSFGGGDDQPQHF.

The CDR3 DNA sequence: TGTGCCAGTAGTACCAGAAGGGGACAGGGAAAGAATTTATTGGGTTCACCCCTCCACTTT. The encoded protein is CASSTRRGQGKNLLGSPLHF. The rearrangement joins TRBV19 to TRBJ1-6; TRBD1 agrees at 9 bases. This CDR3 spans 20 amino acids. With 4 bases clipped from V and 9 bases from J, the junction kept 22 bases outside the gene matches. CDR1 LNHDA and CDR2 SQIVND come from the germline V gene (reference sequence).

This clone was recorded once. The rearrangement links TRBV6-1 to TRBJ1-5, with D tentatively TRBD1 (6 bases). Germline-derived CDR1 and CDR2 are MNHNS and SASEGT. This CDR3 spans 16 amino acids. V was trimmed by 8 bases and J by 1 base, leaving 18 bases between them. CDR3 sequence: CASRAPGGASNQPQHF. DNA of the CDR3: TGTGCCAGCCGTGCCCCCGGGGGGGCAAGCAATCAGCCCCAGCATTTT.

The rearrangement uses TRBV6-5 and TRBJ2-3; 7 bases are shared with TRBD1. The CDR3 spans 14 residues. The junction had 7 bases not matched to a gene; V was cut back by 7 bases and J by 3 bases. The germline gives CDR1 MNHEY, CDR2 SVGAGI. The CDR3 sequence: CASKTGLRTDTQYF. CDR3 nucleotide sequence: TGTGCCAGCAAGACAGGGCTGAGAACAGATACGCAGTATTTT.

This chain's CDR3 is CASTFMGQGYGYTF. The CDR3 DNA follows: TGTGCCAGCACCTTTATGGGACAGGGGTATGGCTACACCTTC. V is TRBV2 and J is TRBJ1-2; 10 nucleotides align to TRBD1. J was trimmed by 5 bases and V by 7 bases; bases with no gene match: 7. Germline CDR1 is SNHLY and CDR2 is FYNNEI. This CDR3 spans 14 amino acids.

This rearrangement joins TRBV28 to TRBJ1-1, with D possibly TRBD1 on 5 matching bases. The V gene's germline CDR1 is MDHEN and CDR2 SYDVKM. Trimming left V 7 bases short and J 5 bases short, with 11 bases between. The CDR3 is 12 amino acids. The CDR3 reads CASTSGGTEAFF. The CDR3 region has the DNA TGTGCCAGCACCAGCGGGGGGACTGAAGCTTTCTTT.

CDR3 protein: CASSSETGNQPQHF. The DNA for the CDR3 is TGTGCCAGCAGTTCAGAGACAGGGAACCAGCCCCAGCATTTT. The chain couples TRBV6-5 to TRBJ1-5; TRBD1 agrees at 7 bases. The CDR3 loop spans 14 amino acids. J was trimmed by 7 bases and V by 4 bases; bases with no gene match: 7. The germline CDR1 and CDR2 sequences are MNHEY and SVGAGI.

The rearrangement uses TRBV5-4 and TRBJ2-7; 7 nucleotides match TRBD1. There are 15 residues in the CDR3. With 4 bases clipped from V and 6 bases from J, the junction kept 13 bases outside the gene matches. The germline CDR1 and CDR2 sequences are SGHNT and YYREEE (reference sequence). The CDR3 loop reads CASSPQQGLLGEQYF. DNA for the CDR3: TGTGCCAGCAGCCCCCAACAGGGGCTACTGGGCGAGCAGTACTTC.